This T cell receptor beta chain was profiled in a study of blood T cell repertoires in COVID-19. This CDR3 has 18 amino acids. Germline lookup yields CDR1 SGDLS and CDR2 YYNGEE. Trimming pared 3 bases from V and 14 bases from J, leaving 32 bases between. This clone was observed a single time. How the authors handled the data: Estimated nucleated cell counts came from reference gene primer amplification. Sequencing was performed with immunoSEQ multiplex PCR; in TCRdb, only in-frame clones are kept and a portion is missing. The DNA was the basis for D and trimming; V, J and clone size are from that table. Counted here are fewer than 75,000 clones, over 75% occurring once; the ten biggest clones make up about 4%.

Sequenced material: peripheral blood. This TCR derives from a man between 65 and 85 years old with acute or convalescent COVID-19. V gene TRBV9 combines with J gene TRBJ2-2, with D maybe TRBD2 (6 bases). The CDR3 sequence is CASSDPSIGSMGRFGLFF. The DNA of the CDR3 is TGTGCCAGCAGCGATCCTTCGATTGGCTCTATGGGGAGGTTCGGTCTGTTTTTT.